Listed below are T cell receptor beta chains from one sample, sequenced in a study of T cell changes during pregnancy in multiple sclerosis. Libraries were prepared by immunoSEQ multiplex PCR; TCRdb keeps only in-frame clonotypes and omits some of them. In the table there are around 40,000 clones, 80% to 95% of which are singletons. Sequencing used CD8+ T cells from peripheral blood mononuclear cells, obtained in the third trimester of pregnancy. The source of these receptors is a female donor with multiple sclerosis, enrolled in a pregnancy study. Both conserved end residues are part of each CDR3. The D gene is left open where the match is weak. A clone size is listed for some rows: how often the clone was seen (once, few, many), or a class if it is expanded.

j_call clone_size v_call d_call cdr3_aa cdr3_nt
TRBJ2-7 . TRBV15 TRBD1 CATNNPGQATYEQYF TGTGCCACAAACAATCCGGGACAGGCGACCTACGAGCAGTACTTC
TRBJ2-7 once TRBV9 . CASSVGGGVSYEQYF TGTGCCAGCAGCGTAGGGGGAGGCGTCTCCTACGAGCAGTACTTC
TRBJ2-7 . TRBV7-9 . CASSLLGGDEQYF TGTGCCAGCAGCTTACTAGGAGGAGACGAGCAGTACTTC
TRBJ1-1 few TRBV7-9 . CASSAGVAEAFF TGTGCCAGCAGCGCAGGGGTGGCTGAAGCTTTCTTT
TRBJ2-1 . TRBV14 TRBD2 CASSLKLGLAIKPEQFF TGTGCCAGCAGCCTAAAACTGGGACTAGCGATAAAGCCTGAGCAGTTCTTC
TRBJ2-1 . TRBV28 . CASSFSAGNEQFF TGTGCCAGCAGTTTTTCGGCAGGCAATGAGCAGTTCTTC
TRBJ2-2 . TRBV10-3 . CAISESAGPTGELFF TGTGCCATCAGTGAGTCGGCGGGGCCCACCGGGGAGCTGTTTTTT
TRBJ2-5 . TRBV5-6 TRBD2 CASSLLAGRPETQYF TGTGCCAGCAGCTTGCTAGCGGGCCGCCCAGAGACCCAGTACTTC
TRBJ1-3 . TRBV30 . CAWSPHGNTIYF TGTGCCTGGAGTCCACACGGAAACACCATATATTTT
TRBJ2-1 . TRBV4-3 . CASSQGSGWGNEQFF TGCGCCAGCAGCCAAGGGAGCGGGTGGGGCAATGAGCAGTTCTTC
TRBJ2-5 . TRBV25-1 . CASRGDWEETQYF TGTGCCAGCAGAGGTGACTGGGAAGAGACCCAGTACTTC
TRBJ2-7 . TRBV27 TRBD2 CASSPRPREANEQYF TGTGCCAGCAGTCCGCGTCCGCGGGAGGCGAACGAGCAGTACTTC
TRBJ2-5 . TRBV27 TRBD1 CASSSTLLTGGGETQYF TGTGCCAGCAGCTCCACCCTTTTAACAGGGGGCGGGGAGACCCAGTACTTC
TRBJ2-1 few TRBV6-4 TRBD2 CASSTTSGGYNEQFF TGTGCCAGCAGTACGACTAGCGGGGGTTACAATGAGCAGTTCTTC
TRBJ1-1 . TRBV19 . CASSLFRDTSSTEAFF TGTGCCAGTAGTCTGTTCAGGGATACCTCGTCCACTGAAGCTTTCTTT
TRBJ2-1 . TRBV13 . CASSQRTGTEQFF TGTGCCAGCAGCCAGAGAACAGGGACTGAGCAGTTCTTC
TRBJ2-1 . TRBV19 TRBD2 CASSQTSVFEQFF TGTGCCAGTAGCCAGACTAGCGTATTCGAGCAGTTCTTC
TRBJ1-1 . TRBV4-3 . CASSQDRILTEAFF TGCGCCAGCAGCCAAGATCGAATACTCACTGAAGCTTTCTTT
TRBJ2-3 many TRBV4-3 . CASSQGLTGADTQYF TGCGCCAGCAGCCAAGGGCTAACAGGAGCAGATACGCAGTATTTT
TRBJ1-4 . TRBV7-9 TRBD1 CASSSTGGKEGNEKLFF TGTGCCAGCAGCTCGACAGGGGGCAAAGAGGGAAATGAAAAACTGTTTTTT
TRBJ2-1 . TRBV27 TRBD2 CASSSGLADYNEQFF TGTGCCAGCAGTTCAGGACTAGCGGACTACAATGAGCAGTTCTTC
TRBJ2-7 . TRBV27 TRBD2 CASSSGLAAYEQYF TGTGCCAGCAGCTCCGGACTAGCGGCCTACGAGCAGTACTTC
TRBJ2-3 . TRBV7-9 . CASSLTLASTDTQYF TGTGCCAGCAGCTTGACACTCGCTAGCACAGATACGCAGTATTTT
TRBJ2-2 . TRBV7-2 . CASSGTQLQWDTGELFF TGTGCCAGCAGCGGGACACAGCTACAATGGGACACCGGGGAGCTGTTTTTT
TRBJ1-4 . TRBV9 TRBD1 CASSEDRGDEKLFF TGTGCCAGCAGCGAGGACAGGGGCGATGAAAAACTGTTTTTT
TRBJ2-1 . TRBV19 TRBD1 CASSIGGDRGLGEQFF TGTGCCAGTAGTATAGGGGGGGACAGGGGGCTTGGTGAGCAGTTCTTC
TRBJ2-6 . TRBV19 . CASMKGEISGANVLTF TGTGCCAGTATGAAGGGGGAGATCTCTGGGGCCAACGTCCTGACTTTC
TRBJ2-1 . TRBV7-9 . CASSLLGGISYNEQFF TGTGCCAGCAGCTTACTCGGCGGGATCTCCTACAATGAGCAGTTCTTC
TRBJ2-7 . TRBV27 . CASTRGYEQYF TGTGCCAGCACACGGGGCTACGAGCAGTACTTC
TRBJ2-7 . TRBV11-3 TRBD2 CASSSRTSAAYEQYF TGTGCCAGCAGCTCGAGGACTAGCGCTGCCTACGAGCAGTACTTC
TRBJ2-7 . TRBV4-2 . CASSQEWGPSYEQYF TGTGCCAGCAGCCAAGAATGGGGGCCCTCCTACGAGCAGTACTTC
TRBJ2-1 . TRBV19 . CASSSLAGNEQFF TGTGCCAGTAGTAGCCTAGCCGGCAATGAGCAGTTCTTC
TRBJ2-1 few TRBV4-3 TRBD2 CASSQDGGGEAYNEQFF TGCGCCAGCAGCCAAGATGGGGGAGGGGAAGCCTACAATGAGCAGTTCTTC
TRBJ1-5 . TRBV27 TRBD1 CASSLEDRDLNQPQHF TGTGCCAGCAGTTTAGAGGACAGGGACTTAAATCAGCCCCAGCATTTT
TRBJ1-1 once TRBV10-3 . CAISDGTGTEAFF TGTGCCATCAGTGATGGCACGGGCACTGAAGCTTTCTTT
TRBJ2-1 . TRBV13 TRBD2 CASSPNTDYGRAYNEQFF TGTGCCAGCAGCCCCAATACGGACTACGGGAGGGCCTACAATGAGCAGTTCTTC
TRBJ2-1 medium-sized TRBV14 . CASSHLRNEQFF TGTGCCAGCAGCCATCTGAGGAATGAGCAGTTCTTC
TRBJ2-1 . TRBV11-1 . CASSLLHGSAYNEQFF TGTGCCAGCAGCTTATTACACGGGTCGGCTTACAATGAGCAGTTCTTC
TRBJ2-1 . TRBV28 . CASRATKFREPDYNEQFF TGTGCCAGCAGAGCGACAAAATTTCGGGAACCTGACTACAATGAGCAGTTCTTC
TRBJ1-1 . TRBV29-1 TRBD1 CSGAQGPNVVNTEAFF TGCAGCGGGGCACAGGGGCCGAACGTTGTGAACACTGAAGCTTTCTTT
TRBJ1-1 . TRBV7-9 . CASSWPPRGREDTEAFF TGTGCCAGCAGCTGGCCACCCCGCGGCAGGGAGGATACTGAAGCTTTCTTT
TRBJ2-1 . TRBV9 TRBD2 CASSVWASGSYEQFF TGTGCCAGCAGCGTATGGGCTAGCGGGAGCTATGAGCAGTTCTTC
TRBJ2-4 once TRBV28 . CASRSIAKNIQYF TGTGCCAGCAGGTCCATAGCCAAAAACATTCAGTACTTC
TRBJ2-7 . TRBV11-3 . CASSLRMTYEQYF TGTGCCAGCAGCTTGCGGATGACCTACGAGCAGTACTTC
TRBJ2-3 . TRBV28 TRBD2 CASSPLGLAEYTDTQYF TGTGCCAGCAGTCCTCTAGGACTAGCGGAATACACAGATACGCAGTATTTT
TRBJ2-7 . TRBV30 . CAWSRLGGPIDYEQYF TGTGCCTGGAGTAGACTAGGAGGTCCCATCGACTACGAGCAGTACTTC
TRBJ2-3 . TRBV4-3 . CASSQDRSGSDTQYF TGCGCCAGCAGCCAAGATCGGAGCGGGTCAGATACGCAGTATTTT
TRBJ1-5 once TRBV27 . CASSLFSSNQPQHF TGTGCCAGCAGTTTATTCAGTAGCAATCAGCCCCAGCATTTT
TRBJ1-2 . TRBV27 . CASSLTGSLGYTF TGTGCCAGCAGTCTAACCGGGTCCCTTGGCTACACCTTC
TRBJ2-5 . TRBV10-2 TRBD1 CASSESGTGVQETQYF TGCGCCAGCAGTGAGTCAGGGACAGGGGTCCAAGAGACCCAGTACTTC
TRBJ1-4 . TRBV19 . CASSIDPLGRREKLFF TGTGCCAGTAGTATAGATCCGTTAGGGAGGCGGGAAAAACTGTTTTTT
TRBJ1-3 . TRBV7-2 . CASSHRFLSGNTIYF TGTGCCAGCAGCCACAGGTTCTTGTCTGGAAACACCATATATTTT